This T cell receptor (beta chain) was captured by sequencing in a study of blood T cell repertoires in COVID-19. The table came from immunoSEQ multiplex PCR; TCRdb's copy has only in-frame clones and leaves some out. The sample comprises about 140,000 clones, 70% to 90% of which are singletons, and roughly 5.4% rests with the top ten. V was pared by 4 bases and J by 8 bases, with 14 bases between. The CDR3 contains 13 residues. Per germline, CDR1 KGHSH and CDR2 LQKENI. This receptor was obtained from a human donor in a cohort sampled during active COVID-19. The chain recombines TRBV18 with TRBJ1-2; unclear D gene. The sequenced material came from peripheral blood. The CDR3: CASSLGRPGGYTF. Written as DNA, the CDR3 is TGTGCCAGCTCACTCGGCAGACCCGGGGGCTACACCTTC.